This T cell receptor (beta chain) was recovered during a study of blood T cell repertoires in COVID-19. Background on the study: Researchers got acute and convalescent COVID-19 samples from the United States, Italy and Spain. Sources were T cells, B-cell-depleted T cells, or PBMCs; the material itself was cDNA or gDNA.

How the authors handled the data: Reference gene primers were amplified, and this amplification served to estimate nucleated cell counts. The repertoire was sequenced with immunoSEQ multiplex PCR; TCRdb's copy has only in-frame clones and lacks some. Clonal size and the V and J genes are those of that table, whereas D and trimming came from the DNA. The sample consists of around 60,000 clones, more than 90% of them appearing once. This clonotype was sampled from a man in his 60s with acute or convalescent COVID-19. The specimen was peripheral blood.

CDR3 sequence: CAWQEHSGIRAQYF. In DNA, the CDR3 is TGTGCCTGGCAAGAGCATTCTGGTATTCGGGCCCAGTACTTC. The chain is built from TRBV30 and TRBJ2-5; no reliable D call. Germline V lookup: CDR1 GTSNPN, CDR2 SVGIG (reference sequence). Trimming left V 5 bases short and J 9 bases short, with 22 bases between. The length of the CDR3 is 14 residues.